This TCR beta chain derives from a study of neurological immune-mediated disorders. At least ten counts were recorded for this clonotype. V was shortened by 7 bases and J by 4 bases, with 9 bases between the two germline ends. The germline V gene has CDR1 DFQATT and CDR2 SNEGSKA (reference sequence). The CDR3 covers 11 residues. A single record per CDR3 protein comes from TCRdb applying MiXCR to the 5' RACE reads. The repertoire holds some 29,000 distinct CDR3 sequences, with about 6.2% as singletons. The sequencing input was PBMCs. The sequence was collected from a woman aged 50 to 65 in good health. The rearrangement joins TRBV20-1 to TRBJ2-3; perhaps TRBD2 as D (5 bases). The CDR3 nucleotides read TGCAGTGAGAGGGTCGCAGATACGCAGTATTTT. Protein product: CSERVADTQYF.